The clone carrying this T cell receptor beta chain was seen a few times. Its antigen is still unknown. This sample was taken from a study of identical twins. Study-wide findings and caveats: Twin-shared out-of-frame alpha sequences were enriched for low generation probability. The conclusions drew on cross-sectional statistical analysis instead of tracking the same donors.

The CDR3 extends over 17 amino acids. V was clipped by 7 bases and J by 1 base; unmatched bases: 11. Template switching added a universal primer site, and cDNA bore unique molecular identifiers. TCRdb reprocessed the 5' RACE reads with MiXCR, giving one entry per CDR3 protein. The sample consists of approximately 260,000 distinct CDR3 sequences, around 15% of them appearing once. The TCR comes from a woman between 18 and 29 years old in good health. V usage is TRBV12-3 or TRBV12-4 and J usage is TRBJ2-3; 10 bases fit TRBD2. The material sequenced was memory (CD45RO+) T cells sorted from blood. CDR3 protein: CASTRGTSDRGTDTQYF. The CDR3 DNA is TGTGCCAGCACCCGCGGGACTAGCGATAGAGGCACAGATACGCAGTATTTT.